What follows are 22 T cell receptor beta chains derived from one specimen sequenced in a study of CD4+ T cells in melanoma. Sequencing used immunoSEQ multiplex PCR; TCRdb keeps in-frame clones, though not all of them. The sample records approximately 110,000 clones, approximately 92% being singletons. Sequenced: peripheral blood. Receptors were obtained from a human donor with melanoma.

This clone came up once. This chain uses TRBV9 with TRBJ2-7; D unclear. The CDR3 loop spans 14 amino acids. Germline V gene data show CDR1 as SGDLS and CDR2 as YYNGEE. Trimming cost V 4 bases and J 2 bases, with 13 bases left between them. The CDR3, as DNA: TGTGCCAGCAGCTCAGACTGGAAACCCTACGAGCAGTACTTC. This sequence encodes CASSSDWKPYEQYF.

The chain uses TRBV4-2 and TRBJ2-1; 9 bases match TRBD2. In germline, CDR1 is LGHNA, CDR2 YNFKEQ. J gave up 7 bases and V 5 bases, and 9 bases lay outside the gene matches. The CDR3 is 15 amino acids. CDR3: CASSSGLAGPNEQFF. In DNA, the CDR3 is TGTGCCAGCAGCTCGGGACTAGCTGGACCAAATGAGCAGTTCTTC.

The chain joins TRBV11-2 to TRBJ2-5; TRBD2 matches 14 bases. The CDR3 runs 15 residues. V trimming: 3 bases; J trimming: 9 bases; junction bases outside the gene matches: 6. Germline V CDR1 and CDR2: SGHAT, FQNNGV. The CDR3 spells CASSLGTSGSMSQYF. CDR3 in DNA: TGTGCCAGCAGCTTGGGGACTAGCGGGAGCATGTCCCAGTACTTC.

The CDR3 DNA reads TGCAGCGTTTCGGCGGGACGGTCCTACGAGCAGTACTTC. Translation: CSVSAGRSYEQYF. The V call is TRBV29-1, the J call TRBJ2-7; D might be TRBD2 (6 bases). This CDR3 has 13 amino acids. Trimming cost V 5 bases and J 1 base, with 12 bases left between them. Germline V lookup: CDR1 SQVTM, CDR2 ANQGSEA.

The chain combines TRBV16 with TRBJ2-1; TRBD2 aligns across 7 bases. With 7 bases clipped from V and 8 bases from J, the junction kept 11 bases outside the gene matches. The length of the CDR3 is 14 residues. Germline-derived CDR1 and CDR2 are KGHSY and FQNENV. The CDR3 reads CASNPPLAGDEQFF. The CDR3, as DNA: TGTGCCAGCAACCCACCTTTGGCGGGGGATGAGCAGTTCTTC.

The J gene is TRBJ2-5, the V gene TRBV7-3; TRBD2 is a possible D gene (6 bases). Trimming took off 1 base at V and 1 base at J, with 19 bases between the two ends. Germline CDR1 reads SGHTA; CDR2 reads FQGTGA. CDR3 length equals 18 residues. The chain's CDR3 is CASSLRGGLKSIQETQYF. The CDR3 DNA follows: TGTGCCAGCAGCTTAAGGGGAGGTCTCAAAAGTATCCAAGAGACCCAGTACTTC.

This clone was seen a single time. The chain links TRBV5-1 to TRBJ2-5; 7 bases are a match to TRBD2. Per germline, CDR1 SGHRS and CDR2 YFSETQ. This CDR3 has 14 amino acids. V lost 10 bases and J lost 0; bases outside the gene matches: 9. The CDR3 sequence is CACSGGRHQETQYF. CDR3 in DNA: TGCGCCTGCTCCGGGGGGAGGCACCAAGAGACCCAGTACTTC.

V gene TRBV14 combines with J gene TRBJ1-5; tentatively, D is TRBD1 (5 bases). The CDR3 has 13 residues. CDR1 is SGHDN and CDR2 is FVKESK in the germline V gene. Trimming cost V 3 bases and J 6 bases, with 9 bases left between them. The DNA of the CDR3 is TGTGCCAGCAGCCAGGGGCTAGGTCAGCCCCAGCATTTT. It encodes CASSQGLGQPQHF.

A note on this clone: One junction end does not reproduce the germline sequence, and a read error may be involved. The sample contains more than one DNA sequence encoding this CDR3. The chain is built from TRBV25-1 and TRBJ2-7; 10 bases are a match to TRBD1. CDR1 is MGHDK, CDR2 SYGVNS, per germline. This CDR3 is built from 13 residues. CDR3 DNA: TGCGCCAGCAGAGGACAGGGGGATTGGGAGCAGTACTTC. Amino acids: CASRGQGDWEQYF.

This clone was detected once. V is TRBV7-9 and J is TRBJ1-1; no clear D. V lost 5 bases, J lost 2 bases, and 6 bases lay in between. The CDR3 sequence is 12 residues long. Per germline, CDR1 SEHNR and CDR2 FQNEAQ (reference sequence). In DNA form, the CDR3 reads TGTGCCAGCAGCGTACTAAACACTGAAGCTTTCTTT. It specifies CASSVLNTEAFF.

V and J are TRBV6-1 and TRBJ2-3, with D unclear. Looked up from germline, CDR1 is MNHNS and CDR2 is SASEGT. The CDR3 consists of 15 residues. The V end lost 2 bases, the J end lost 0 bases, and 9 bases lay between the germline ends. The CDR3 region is CASSELSTSTDTQYF. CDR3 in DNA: TGTGCCAGCAGTGAATTAAGCACTAGCACAGATACGCAGTATTTT.

The CDR3, as DNA: TGTGCCAGCAGTAGATTTCAGTGGGGGTTCTACGAGCAGTACTTC. As protein: CASSRFQWGFYEQYF. The chain has TRBV27 and TRBJ2-7; the D gene could be TRBD1 or TRBD2 (5 bases each). This CDR3 comprises 15 residues. V was trimmed by 5 bases and J by 3 bases, leaving 17 bases between them. Germline lookup yields CDR1 MNHEY and CDR2 SMNVEV (reference sequence).

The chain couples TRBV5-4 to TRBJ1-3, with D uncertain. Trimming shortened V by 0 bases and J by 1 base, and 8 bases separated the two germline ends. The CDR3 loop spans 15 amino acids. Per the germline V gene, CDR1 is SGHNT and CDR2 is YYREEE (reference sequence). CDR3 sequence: CASSLDALSGNTIYF. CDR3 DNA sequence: TGTGCCAGCAGCTTGGACGCACTTTCTGGAAACACCATATATTTT.

CDR3 bases: TGTGCCAGCAGCGTAGGGGGGCTCAGTCAGCCCCAGCATTTT. Translating it yields CASSVGGLSQPQHF. The J gene is TRBJ1-5, the V gene TRBV9; the D gene is possibly TRBD1 (6 bases). Per germline, CDR1 SGDLS and CDR2 YYNGEE. This CDR3 is built from 14 residues. The V and J ends lost 0 bases and 6 bases respectively, with 10 bases between them. Complete variable domain (other parts from reference TRBV9 and TRBJ1-5): DSGVTQTPKHLITATGQRVTLRCSPRSGDLSVYWYQQSLDQGLQFLIQYYNGEERAKGNILERFSAQQFPDLHSELNLSSLELGDSALYFCASSVGGLSQPQHFGDGTRLSIL.

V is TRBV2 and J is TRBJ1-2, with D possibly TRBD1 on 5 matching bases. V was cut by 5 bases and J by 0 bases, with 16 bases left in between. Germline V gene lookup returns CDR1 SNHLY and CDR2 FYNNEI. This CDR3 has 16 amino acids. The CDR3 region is CASSLRPTESNYGYTF. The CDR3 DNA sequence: TGTGCCAGCAGTCTCCGACCGACAGAATCTAACTATGGCTACACCTTC.

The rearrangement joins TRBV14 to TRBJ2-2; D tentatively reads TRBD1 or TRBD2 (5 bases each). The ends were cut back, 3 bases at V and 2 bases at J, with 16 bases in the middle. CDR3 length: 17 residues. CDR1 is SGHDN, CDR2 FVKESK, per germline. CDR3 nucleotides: TGTGCCAGCAGCCAGGGGGTCTTCGACTTAAACACCGGGGAGCTGTTTTTT. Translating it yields CASSQGVFDLNTGELFF.

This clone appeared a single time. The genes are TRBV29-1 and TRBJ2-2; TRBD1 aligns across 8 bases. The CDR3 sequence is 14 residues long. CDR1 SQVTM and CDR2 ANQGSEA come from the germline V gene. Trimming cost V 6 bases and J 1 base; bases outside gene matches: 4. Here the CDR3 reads CSVGDRLNTGELFF. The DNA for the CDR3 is TGCAGCGTGGGGGACAGGCTGAACACCGGGGAGCTGTTTTTT.

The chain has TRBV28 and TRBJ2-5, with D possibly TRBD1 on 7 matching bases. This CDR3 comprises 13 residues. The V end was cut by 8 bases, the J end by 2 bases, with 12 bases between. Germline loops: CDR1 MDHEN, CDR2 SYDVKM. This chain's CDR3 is CASRGTAQETQYF. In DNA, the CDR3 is TGTGCCAGCCGCGGGACAGCACAAGAGACCCAGTACTTC.

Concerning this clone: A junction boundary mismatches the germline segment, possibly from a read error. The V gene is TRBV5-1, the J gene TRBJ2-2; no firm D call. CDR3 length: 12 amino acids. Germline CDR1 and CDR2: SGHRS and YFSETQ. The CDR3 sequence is CATPSKTGELFF. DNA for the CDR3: TGCGCCACCCCCTCGAAGACCGGGGAGCTGTTTTTT.

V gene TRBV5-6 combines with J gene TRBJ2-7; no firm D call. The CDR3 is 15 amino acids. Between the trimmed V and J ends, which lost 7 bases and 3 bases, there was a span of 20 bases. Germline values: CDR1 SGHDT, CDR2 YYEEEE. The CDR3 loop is CASGRRSLRYYEQYF. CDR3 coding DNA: TGTGCCAGCGGTCGGCGTTCACTTCGTTACTACGAGCAGTACTTC.

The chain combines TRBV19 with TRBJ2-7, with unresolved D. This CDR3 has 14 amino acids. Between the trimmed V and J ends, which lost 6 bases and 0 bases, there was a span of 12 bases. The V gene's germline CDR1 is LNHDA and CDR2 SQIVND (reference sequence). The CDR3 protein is CASSPGPLSYEQYF. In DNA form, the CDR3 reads TGTGCCAGTAGCCCCGGGCCCCTCTCCTACGAGCAGTACTTC.

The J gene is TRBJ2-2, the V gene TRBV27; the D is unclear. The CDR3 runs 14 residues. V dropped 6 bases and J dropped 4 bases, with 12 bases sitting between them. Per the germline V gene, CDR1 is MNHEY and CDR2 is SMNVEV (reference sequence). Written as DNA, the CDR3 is TGTGCCAGCAGGCCGATAGGGCTCACCGGGGAGCTGTTTTTT. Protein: CASRPIGLTGELFF.